The sequence of this T cell receptor beta chain was determined in a study of blood T cell repertoires in COVID-19. Clones were sequenced by immunoSEQ multiplex PCR, and TCRdb holds only the in-frame ones, with some missing. Of around 250,000 clones in the sample, about 91% were seen once. The sequence was collected from a human donor in a cohort exposed to, infected with or recovered from COVID-19 (not recorded which). The donor label of this sample is uncertain. The sample taken for sequencing was PBMCs or T cells enriched from blood (not recorded which).

The CDR3 nucleotides are TGTGCCAGCAGCAAAAGCTTTCGGGACAGCCATAACACCGGGGAGCTGTTTTTT. Translation: CASSKSFRDSHNTGELFF. The V and J genes are TRBV21-1 and TRBJ2-2; TRBD1, the table's D call, was not compared with the DNA. TRBV21-1 counts as a pseudogene. The CDR3 contains 18 residues.